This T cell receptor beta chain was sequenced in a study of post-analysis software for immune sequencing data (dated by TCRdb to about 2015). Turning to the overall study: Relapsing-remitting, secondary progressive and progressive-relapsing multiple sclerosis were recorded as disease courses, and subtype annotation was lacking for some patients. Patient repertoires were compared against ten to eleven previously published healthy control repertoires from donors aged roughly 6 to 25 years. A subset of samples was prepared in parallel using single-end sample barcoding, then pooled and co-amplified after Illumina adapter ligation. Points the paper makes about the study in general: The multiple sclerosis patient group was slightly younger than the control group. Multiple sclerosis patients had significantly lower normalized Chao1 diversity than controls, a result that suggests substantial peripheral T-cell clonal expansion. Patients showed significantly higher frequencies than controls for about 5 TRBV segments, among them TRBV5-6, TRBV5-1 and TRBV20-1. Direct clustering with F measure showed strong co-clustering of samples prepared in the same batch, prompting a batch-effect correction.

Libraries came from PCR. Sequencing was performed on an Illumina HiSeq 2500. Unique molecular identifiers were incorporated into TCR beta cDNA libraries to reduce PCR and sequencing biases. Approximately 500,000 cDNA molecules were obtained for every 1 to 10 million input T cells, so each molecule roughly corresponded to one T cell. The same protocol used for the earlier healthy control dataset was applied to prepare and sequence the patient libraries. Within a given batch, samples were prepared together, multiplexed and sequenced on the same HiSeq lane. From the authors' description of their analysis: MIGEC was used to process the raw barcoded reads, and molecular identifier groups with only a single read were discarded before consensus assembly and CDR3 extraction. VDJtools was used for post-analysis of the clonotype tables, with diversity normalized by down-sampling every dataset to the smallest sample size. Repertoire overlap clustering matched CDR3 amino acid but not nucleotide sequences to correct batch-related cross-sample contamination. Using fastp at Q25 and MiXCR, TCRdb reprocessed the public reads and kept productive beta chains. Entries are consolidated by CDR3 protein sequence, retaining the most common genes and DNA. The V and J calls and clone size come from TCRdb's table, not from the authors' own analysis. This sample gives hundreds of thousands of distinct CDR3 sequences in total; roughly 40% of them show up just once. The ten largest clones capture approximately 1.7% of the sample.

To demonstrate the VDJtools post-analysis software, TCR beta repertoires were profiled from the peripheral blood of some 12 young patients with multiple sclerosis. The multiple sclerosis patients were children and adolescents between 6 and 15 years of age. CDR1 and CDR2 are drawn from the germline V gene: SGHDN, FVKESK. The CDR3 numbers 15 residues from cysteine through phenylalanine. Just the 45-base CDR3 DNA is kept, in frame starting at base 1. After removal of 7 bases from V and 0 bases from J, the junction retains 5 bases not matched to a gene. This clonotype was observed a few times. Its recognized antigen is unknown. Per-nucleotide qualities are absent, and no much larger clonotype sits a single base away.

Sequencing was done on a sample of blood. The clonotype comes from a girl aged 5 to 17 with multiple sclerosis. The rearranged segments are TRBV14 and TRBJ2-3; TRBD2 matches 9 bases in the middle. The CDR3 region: CASTPSGVSTDTQYF. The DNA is TGTGCCAGCACCCCTAGCGGGGTAAGCACAGATACGCAGTATTTT.